This TCR beta chain was documented in a study of CD8+ T cells in alopecia areata (dated by TCRdb to the late 2010s). Notes on the research overall: Skin from C3H/HeJ donors aged roughly 6-13 months with spontaneous alopecia was grafted onto female C3H/HeJ recipients aged roughly 6-10 weeks. The study used high-throughput TCRbeta sequencing to examine T cell clonal expansion in alopecia areata, in both the C3H/HeJ mouse model and human patients. Scalp tissue and sorted CD4+ and CD8+ peripheral blood T cells from patchy and totalis/universalis alopecia areata patients and from healthy controls were covered by human TCRbeta sequencing. Scalp clonality was compared across normal scalp (n=4), patchy alopecia areata scalp (n=8), and alopecia totalis/universalis scalp (n=8). RNA came from the PAXgene miRNA kit for fixed scalp, the miRNeasy kit for PBMCs, and the RNeasy kit for mouse skin. TCRbeta CDR3 regions were amplified by immunoSEQ multiplex PCR using 35 Vbeta forward and 13 Jbeta reverse primers. The full study reports these points: Compared with mice, TCR sequences shared between patients were less clear, possibly partly because of HLA diversity across the patient population. Resident alphabeta T cells in normal human skin are also sequenced, complicating scalp TCR repertoire analysis, unlike mouse skin dominated by gammadelta T cells. Compared with normal scalp, lesional scalp had higher clonality and more expanded CD8+ clones, particularly in alopecia totalis/universalis, a pattern that suggests antigenic drive.

Cells from mouse cutaneous lymph nodes were pooled, stained for CD4, CD8alpha, NKG2D, NKG2ACE and other markers, and then sorted on a BD Influx. Remarks on this clone: Which antigen it targets is not known. Gene names and germline sequences refer to the mouse in this case. Read coverage stops 4 residues before the CDR3 terminus; the germline J gene supplies the remainder.

The germline V gene encodes CDR1 LGHNA and CDR2 YNLKQL (reference sequence). Trimming costs V 4 bases and J 0 bases, and their ends lie 5 bases apart. Measured from the cysteine to the phenylalanine, the CDR3 is 13 residues long. The DNA covers only part of the CDR3, 27 bases in frame from base 1. The library was generated by the immunoSEQ multiplex PCR assay. RNA was extracted from all samples and reverse transcribed into cDNA as template for TCR sequencing. First-strand cDNA was synthesized using SuperScript III with a 2:1 mix of oligo-dT and random hexamers. A synthetic immune receptor repertoire was used to gauge amplification bias, and whatever bias remained was removed computationally. Sequencing of the libraries was done on Illumina HiSeq using 60 bp reads that spanned the CDR3 and were read from J toward V. As for the original processing: Raw reads were preprocessed for error removal, and CDR3 was defined according to IMGT conventions as running from the conserved cysteine to phenylalanine. To get clonality, Shannon entropy was normalized by log2 of the number of productive unique TCRs and the result was subtracted from 1. CD4 or CD8 identity of scalp clones was inferred by cross-referencing scalp TCRbeta sequences with sorted blood CD4 and CD8 repertoires. Entries here come from immuneACCESS through TCRdb and include only in-frame sequences with V and J called. Some clones fail to appear in such tables; in the studies checked, an unresolved V gene covers under half of the shortfall, and the cause of the remainder is unknown. The DNA gave D and trimming, while V, J and clone size come from that table. This sample holds approximately 300,000 clones in total, without any singletons. The ten largest make up more than 0.95% of the sample.

What was sequenced was CD4+ T cells sorted from a lymph node. The chain links TRBV5 with TRBJ2-3; the D gene lacks a confident call. This TCR was recovered from a C3H/HeJ mouse with alopecia areata. In terms of MHC, this strain is H2-k. The CDR3 DNA, read in part, is TGTGCCAGCAGCCTCTCTAGTGCAGAA. This codes for CASSLSSAE. The full CDR3 sequence reads CASSLSSAETLYF.